The 3 T cell receptor beta chains reported below all come from one sample, sequenced in a study of Ad26.COV2.S vaccination and SARS-CoV-2 variants. This sample's treatment: some 20 received Ad26.COV2.S at low or high dose, single or two shots; several received placebo; per-sample allocation not given. After the first vaccine or placebo injection, samples were drawn on day 63. Produced via immunoSEQ multiplex PCR; TCRdb's table is partial and in-frame only. Of some 320,000 clones listed, around 84% are singletons. The sequenced sample was peripheral blood, obtained in a trial of Ad26.COV2.S vaccine versus placebo. The receptors come from a person between 18 and 60 years old who received the Ad26.COV2.S COVID-19 vaccine or a placebo.

The J gene is TRBJ1-5, the V gene TRBV3-1 (or the pseudogene TRBV3-2); D is unresolved. CDR3 length: 14 amino acids. CDR1 is LGHDT and CDR2 is YNNKEL in the germline V gene (reference sequence). The V gene lost 4 bases and the J gene lost 4 bases, with 11 bases spanning the gap. The CDR3 sequence: CASSPHNRNQPQHF. The CDR3 DNA follows: TGTGCCAGCAGCCCCCATAACAGAAATCAGCCCCAGCATTTT.

The V and J genes are TRBV7-9 and TRBJ1-1; D uncertain. The CDR3 has 17 amino acids. The V end lost 2 bases, the J end lost 0 bases, and 16 bases lay between the germline ends. CDR1 is SEHNR and CDR2 is FQNEAQ in the germline V gene (reference sequence). The DNA for the CDR3 is TGTGCCAGCAGCTTACCCTTTTATCGTGGAATGAACACTGAAGCTTTCTTT. Its protein is CASSLPFYRGMNTEAFF.

J is TRBJ2-2 and V is TRBV21-1; the table gives TRBD1 as D, unverified against the DNA. TRBV21-1 is reported as a pseudogene. CDR3 size: 15 residues. The CDR3 loop reads CASRAGTGEYRGAVF. CDR3 nucleotides: TGTGCCAGCAGAGCTGGGACAGGGGAATACCGGGGAGCTGTTTTT.